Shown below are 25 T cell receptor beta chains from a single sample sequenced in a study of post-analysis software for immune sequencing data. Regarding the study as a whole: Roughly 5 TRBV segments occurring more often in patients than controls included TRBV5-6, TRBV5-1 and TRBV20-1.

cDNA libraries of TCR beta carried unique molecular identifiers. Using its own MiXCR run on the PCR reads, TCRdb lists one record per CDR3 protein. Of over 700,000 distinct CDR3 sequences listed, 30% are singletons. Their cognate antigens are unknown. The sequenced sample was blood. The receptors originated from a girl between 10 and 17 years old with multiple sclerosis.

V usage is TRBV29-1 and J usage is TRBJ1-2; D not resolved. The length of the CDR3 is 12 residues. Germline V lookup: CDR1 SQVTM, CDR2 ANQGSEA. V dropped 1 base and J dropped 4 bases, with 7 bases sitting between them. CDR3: CSVEARPYGYTF. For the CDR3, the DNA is TGCAGCGTTGAAGCCCGCCCCTATGGCTACACCTTC.

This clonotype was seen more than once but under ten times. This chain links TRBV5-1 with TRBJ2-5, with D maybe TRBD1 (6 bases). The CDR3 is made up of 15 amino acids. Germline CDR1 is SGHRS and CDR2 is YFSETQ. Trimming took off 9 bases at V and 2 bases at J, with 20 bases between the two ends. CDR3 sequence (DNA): TGCGCCACCAAGCAGGGGCGACTACCTCAAGAGACCCAGTACTTC. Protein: CATKQGRLPQETQYF.

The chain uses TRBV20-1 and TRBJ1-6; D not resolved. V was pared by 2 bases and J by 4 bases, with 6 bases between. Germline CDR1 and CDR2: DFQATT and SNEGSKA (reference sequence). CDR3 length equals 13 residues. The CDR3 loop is CSARTDYNSPLHF. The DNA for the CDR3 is TGCAGTGCTAGAACAGATTATAATTCACCCCTCCACTTT.

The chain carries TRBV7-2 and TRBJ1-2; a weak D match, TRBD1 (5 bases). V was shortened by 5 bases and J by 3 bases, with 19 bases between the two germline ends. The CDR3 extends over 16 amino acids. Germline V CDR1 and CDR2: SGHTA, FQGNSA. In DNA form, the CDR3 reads TGTGCCAGCAGCCACGGTGGAGGGGATAGCGACTATGGCTACACCTTC. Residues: CASSHGGGDSDYGYTF.

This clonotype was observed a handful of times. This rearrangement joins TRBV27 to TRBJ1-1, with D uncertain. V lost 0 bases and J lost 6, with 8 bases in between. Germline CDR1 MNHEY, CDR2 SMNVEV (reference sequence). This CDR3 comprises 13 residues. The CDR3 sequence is CASSLSGMAEAFF. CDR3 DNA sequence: TGTGCCAGCAGTTTATCTGGGATGGCTGAAGCTTTCTTT.

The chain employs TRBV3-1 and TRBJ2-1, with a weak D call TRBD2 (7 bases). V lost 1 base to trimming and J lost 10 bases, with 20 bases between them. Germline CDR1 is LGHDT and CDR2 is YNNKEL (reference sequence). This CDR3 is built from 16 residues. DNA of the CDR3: TGTGCCAGCAGCCAAGGTTCGGGGGGCCACTTTTGGGAGCAGTTCTTC. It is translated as CASSQGSGGHFWEQFF.

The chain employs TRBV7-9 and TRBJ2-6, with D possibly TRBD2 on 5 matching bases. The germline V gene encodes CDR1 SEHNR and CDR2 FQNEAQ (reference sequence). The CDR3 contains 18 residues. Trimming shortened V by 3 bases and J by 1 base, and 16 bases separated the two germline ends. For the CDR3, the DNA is TGTGCCAGCAGCTTCGCGGGTCTGTCTCCGTCTGGGGCCAACGTCCTGACTTTC. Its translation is CASSFAGLSPSGANVLTF.

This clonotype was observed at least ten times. Here the CDR3 reads CASSGIAYEQYF. In DNA form, the CDR3 reads TGTGCCAGCAGTGGGATTGCCTACGAGCAGTACTTC. The chain uses TRBV28 and TRBJ2-7; no clear D gene. The germline CDR1 and CDR2 sequences are MDHEN and SYDVKM. This CDR3 contains 12 residues. V was shortened by 5 bases and J by 2 bases, with 7 bases between the two germline ends.

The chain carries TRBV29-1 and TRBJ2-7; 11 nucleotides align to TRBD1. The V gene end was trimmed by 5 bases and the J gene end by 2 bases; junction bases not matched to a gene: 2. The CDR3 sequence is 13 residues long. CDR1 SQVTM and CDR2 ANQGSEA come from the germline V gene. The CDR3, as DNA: TGCAGCGTTAAGGGACAGGGGGCCTACGAGCAGTACTTC. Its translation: CSVKGQGAYEQYF.

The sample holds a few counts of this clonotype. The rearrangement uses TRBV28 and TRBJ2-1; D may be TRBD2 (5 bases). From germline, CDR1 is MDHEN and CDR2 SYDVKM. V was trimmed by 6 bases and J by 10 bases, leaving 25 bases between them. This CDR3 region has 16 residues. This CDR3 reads CASRKPPHGEPGEQFF. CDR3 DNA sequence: TGTGCCAGCAGGAAACCCCCTCACGGGGAACCGGGGGAGCAGTTCTTC.

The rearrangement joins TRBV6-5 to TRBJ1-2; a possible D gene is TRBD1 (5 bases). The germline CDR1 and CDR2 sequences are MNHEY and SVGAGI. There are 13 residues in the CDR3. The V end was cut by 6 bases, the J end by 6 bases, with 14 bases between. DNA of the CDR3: TGTGCCAGCAGGTCATACGGGGGGGATGGCTACACCTTC. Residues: CASRSYGGDGYTF.

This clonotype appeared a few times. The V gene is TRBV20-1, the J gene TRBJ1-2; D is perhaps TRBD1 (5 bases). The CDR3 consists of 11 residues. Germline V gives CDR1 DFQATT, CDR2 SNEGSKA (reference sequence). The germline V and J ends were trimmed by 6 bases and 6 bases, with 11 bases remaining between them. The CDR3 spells CSAKLGDGYTF. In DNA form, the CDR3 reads TGCAGTGCCAAGCTGGGGGATGGCTACACCTTC.

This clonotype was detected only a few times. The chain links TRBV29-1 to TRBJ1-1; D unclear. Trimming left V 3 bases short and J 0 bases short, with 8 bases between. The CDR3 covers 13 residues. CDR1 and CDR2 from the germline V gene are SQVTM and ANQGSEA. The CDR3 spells CSVEAALNTEAFF. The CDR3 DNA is TGCAGCGTTGAGGCGGCATTGAACACTGAAGCTTTCTTT.

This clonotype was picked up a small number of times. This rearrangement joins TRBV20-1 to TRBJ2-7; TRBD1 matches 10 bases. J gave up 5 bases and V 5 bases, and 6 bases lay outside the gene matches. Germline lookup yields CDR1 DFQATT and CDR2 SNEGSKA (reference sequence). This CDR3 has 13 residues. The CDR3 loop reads CSAQPGQGNEQYF. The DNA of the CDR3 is TGCAGTGCTCAACCGGGACAGGGGAACGAGCAGTACTTC.

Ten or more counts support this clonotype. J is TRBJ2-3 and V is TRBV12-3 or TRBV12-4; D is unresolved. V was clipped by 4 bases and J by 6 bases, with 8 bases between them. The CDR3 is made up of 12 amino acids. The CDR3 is CASSSHADTQYF. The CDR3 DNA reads TGTGCCAGCAGTTCCCATGCGGATACGCAGTATTTT.

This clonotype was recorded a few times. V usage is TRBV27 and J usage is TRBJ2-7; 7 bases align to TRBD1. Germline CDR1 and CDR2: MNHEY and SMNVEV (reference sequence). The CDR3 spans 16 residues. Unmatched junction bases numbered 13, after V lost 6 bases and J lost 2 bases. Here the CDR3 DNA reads TGTGCCAGCAGCAGAACAGGGGTATTACGGACCTACGAGCAGTACTTC. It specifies CASSRTGVLRTYEQYF.

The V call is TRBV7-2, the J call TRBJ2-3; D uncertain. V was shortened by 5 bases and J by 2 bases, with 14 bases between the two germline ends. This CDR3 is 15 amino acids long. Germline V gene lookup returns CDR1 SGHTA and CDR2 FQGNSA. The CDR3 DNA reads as TGTGCCAGCAGCCCGTCGTGGGCCCCCACAGATACGCAGTATTTT. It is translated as CASSPSWAPTDTQYF.

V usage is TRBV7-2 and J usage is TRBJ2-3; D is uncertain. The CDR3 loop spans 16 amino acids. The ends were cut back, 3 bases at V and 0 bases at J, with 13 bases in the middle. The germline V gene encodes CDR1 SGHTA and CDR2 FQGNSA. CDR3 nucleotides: TGTGCCAGCAGCTTCCCGGTGTCTGGCAGCACAGATACGCAGTATTTT. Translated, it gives CASSFPVSGSTDTQYF. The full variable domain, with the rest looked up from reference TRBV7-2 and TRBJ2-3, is GAGVSQSPSNKVTEKGKDVELRCDPISGHTALYWYRQSLGQGLEFLIYFQGNSAPDKSGLPSDRFSAERTGGSVSTLTIQRTQQEDSAVYLCASSFPVSGSTDTQYFGPGTRLTVL.

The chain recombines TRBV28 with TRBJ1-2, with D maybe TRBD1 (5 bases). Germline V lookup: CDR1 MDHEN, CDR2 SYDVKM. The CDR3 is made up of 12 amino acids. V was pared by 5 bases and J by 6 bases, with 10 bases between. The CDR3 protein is CASSMGDHGYTF. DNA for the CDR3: TGTGCCAGCAGTATGGGGGATCATGGCTACACCTTC.

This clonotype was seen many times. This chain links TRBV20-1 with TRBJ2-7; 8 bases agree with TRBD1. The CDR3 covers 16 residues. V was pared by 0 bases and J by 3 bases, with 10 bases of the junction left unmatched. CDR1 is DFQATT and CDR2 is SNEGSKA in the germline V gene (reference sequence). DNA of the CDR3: TGCAGTGCTAGAGATAGGCGGCAGGGGGCAAACTACGAGCAGTACTTC. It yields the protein CSARDRRQGANYEQYF.

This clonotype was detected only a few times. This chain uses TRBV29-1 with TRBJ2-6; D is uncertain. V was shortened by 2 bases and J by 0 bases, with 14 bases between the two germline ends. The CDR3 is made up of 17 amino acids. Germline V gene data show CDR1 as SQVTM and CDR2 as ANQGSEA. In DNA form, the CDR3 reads TGCAGCGTTGAAAGTCGGACCACTTTCTCTGGGGCCAACGTCCTGACTTTC. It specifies CSVESRTTFSGANVLTF.

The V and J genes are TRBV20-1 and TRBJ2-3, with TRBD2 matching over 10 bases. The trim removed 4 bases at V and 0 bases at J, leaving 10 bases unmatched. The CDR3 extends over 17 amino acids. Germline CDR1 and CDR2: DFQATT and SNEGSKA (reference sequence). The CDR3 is CSATPSGGHASTDTQYF. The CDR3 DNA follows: TGCAGTGCTACCCCTAGCGGGGGCCATGCTAGCACAGATACGCAGTATTTT.

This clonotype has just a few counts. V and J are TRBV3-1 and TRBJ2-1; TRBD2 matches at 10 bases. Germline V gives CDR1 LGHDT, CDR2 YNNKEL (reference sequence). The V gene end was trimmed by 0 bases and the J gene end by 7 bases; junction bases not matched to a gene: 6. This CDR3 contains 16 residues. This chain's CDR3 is CASSQDPAGGVNEQFF. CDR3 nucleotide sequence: TGTGCCAGCAGCCAAGATCCAGCGGGGGGGGTGAATGAGCAGTTCTTC.

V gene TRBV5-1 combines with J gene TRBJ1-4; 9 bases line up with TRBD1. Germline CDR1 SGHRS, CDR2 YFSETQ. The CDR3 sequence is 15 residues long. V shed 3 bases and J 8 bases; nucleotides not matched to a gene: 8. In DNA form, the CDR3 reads TGCGCCAGCAGCTCGGGGACAGGGTCGGGGGAAAAACTGTTTTTT. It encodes CASSSGTGSGEKLFF.

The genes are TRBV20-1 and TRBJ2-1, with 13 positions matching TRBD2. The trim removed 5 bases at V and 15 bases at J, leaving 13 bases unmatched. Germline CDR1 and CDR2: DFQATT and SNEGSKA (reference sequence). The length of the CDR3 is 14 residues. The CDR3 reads CSAQGTSGRGLGFF. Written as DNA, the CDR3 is TGCAGTGCTCAGGGCACTAGCGGGAGGGGGCTAGGGTTCTTC.